The clone carrying this T cell receptor (beta chain) came up a few times. As yet, its antigen is unknown. V lost 10 bases and J 4 bases, leaving 9 bases between the germline ends. This CDR3 has 11 amino acids. The sample originates from a study of molecular identifiers for immune sequencing clone quantification. Bulk TCR libraries used previously described methods and listed TCR primers. TCRdb reprocessed the PCR reads via MiXCR and lists one record per CDR3 protein. Of more than 85,000 distinct CDR3 sequences in the sample, roughly a third were seen once. Study outcomes and limitations: Detecting spiked Jurkat TCR RNA from one cell among approximately 1 million naive cells was reportedly possible.

The rearrangement uses TRBV12-3 or TRBV12-4 and TRBJ2-3; no reliable D call. Sequencing used naive CD8+ T cells from blood, with Jurkat cell RNA spiked in. Regarding subset: FACS-sorted CD8+CD4-CCR7+CD45RA+ naive T cells. The sequence derives from a human donor in good health. Some libraries in this study had Jurkat cell RNA spiked in. Here the CDR3 reads CATRAADTQYF. In nucleotides, the CDR3 is TGTGCCACGAGAGCCGCAGATACGCAGTATTTT.